The following is a TCR beta chain sequence with its context. Antigen unknown. TCRdb's copy holds only in-frame clones and misses some; the assay was immunoSEQ multiplex PCR. This sample has about 120,000 clones; roughly 87% occur once, and the top ten carry 6.5% to 9%. These data originate in a study of T cell responses to AZD1222 COVID-19 vaccine. Findings and caveats of the study: Targeting of unmutated variant regions was reportedly seen in nearly half of spike-specific TCRs. Donors skewed white British and female; clonal diversity was possibly underestimated. After the peak T cell response, and only then, were repertoires sampled.

The V and J ends lost 6 bases and 5 bases, in that order; junction bases with no gene match: 11. This CDR3 is built from 15 residues. CDR1 and CDR2 (germline): MDHEN, SYDVKM. The sample was peripheral blood, taken on day 0 of AZD1222 vaccination. This receptor was identified in an adult in good health. This chain uses TRBV28 with TRBJ1-1; 8 bases line up with TRBD1. The CDR3 DNA is TGTGCCAGCAGCCGCCTAGGGACAGGCCGAACTGAAGCTTTCTTT. Its translation: CASSRLGTGRTEAFF.